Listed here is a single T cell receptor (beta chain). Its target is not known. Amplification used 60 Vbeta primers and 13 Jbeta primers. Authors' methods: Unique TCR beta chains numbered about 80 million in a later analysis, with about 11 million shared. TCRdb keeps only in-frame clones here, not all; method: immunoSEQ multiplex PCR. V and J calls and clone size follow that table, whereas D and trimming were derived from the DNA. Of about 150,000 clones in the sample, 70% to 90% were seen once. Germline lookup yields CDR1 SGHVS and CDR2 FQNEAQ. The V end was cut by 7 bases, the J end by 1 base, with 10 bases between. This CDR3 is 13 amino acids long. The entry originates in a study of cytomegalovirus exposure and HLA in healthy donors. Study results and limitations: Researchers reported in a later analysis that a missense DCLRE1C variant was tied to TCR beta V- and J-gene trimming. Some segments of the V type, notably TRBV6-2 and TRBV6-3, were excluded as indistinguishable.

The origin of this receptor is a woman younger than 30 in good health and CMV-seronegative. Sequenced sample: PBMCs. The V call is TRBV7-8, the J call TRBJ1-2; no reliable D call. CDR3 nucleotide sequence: TGTGCCAGCACCCAGGCCGTTAACTATGGCTACACCTTC. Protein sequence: CASTQAVNYGYTF. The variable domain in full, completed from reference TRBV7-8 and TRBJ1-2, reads GAGVSQSPRYKVAKRGQDVALRCDPISGHVSLFWYQQALGQGPEFLTYFQNEAQLDKSGLPSDRFFAERPEGSVSTLKIQRTQQEDSAVYLCASTQAVNYGYTFGSGTRLTVV.